Sequencing of this T cell receptor beta chain was carried out in a study of shared clonotypes between healthy human individuals. Study background: Each donor's CD4 naive and CD4 memory cells filled three plates apiece, CD8 naive two, and CD8 memory one.

V was clipped by 1 base and J by 1 base, with 9 bases between them. Germline V gives CDR1 SNHLY, CDR2 FYNNEI. This CDR3 has 15 amino acids. Deep-level running was used for the assay. This table comes from immunoSEQ multiplex PCR, and its TCRdb copy is limited to in-frame clones, with some not included. Of roughly 2,500,000 clones listed, roughly 93% were seen once; the top ten hold about 0.38%. This chain joins TRBV2 and TRBJ2-3; maybe TRBD2 (5 bases). The sequenced material came from naive CD4+ T cells from PBMCs. The subset here: CD45RA+ positively selected. This receptor was taken from a man aged 18 to 35 in good health. Some clones in this sample may be carry-over from other donors' samples. CDR3 in DNA: TGTGCCAGCAGTGAAGTAGGAGCGGGCACAGATACGCAGTATTTT. Its protein product is CASSEVGAGTDTQYF.